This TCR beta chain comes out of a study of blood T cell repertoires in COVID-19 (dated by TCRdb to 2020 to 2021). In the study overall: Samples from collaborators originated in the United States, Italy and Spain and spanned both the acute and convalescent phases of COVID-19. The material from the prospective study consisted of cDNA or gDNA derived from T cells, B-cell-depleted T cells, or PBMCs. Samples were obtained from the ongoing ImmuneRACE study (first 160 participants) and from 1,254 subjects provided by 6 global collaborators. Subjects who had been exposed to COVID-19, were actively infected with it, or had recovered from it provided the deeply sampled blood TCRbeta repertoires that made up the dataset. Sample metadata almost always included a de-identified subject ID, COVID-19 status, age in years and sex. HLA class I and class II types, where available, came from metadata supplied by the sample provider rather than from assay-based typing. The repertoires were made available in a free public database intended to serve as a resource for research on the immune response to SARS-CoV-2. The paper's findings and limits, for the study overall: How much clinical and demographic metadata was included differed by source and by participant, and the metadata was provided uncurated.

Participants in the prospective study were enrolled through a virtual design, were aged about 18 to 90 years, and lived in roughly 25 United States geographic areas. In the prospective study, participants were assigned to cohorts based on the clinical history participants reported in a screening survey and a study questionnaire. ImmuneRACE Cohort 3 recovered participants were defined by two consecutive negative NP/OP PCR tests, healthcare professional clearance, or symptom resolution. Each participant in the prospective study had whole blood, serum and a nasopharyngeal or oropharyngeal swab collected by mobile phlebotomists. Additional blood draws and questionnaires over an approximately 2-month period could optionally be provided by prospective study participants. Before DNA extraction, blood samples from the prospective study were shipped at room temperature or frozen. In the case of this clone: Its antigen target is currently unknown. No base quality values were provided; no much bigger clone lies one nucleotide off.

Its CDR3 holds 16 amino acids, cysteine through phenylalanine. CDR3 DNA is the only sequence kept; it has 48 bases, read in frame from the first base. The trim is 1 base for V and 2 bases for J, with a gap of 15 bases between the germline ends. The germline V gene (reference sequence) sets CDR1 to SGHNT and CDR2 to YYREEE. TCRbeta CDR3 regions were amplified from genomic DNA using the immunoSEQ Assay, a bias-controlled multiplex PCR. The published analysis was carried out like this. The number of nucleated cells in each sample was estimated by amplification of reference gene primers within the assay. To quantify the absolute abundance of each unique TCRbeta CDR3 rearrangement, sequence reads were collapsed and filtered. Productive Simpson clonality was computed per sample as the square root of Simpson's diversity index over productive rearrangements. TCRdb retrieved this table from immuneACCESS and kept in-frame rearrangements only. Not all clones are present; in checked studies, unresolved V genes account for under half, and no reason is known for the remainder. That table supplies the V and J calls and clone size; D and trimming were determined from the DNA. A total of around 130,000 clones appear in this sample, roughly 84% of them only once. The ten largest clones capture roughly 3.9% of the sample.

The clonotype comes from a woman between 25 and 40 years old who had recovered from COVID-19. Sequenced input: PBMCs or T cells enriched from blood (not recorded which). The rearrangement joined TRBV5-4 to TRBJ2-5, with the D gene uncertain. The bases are TGTGCCAGCAGCTTGAAGAGATCCCTTTATCAAGAGACCCAGTACTTC. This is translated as CASSLKRSLYQETQYF.